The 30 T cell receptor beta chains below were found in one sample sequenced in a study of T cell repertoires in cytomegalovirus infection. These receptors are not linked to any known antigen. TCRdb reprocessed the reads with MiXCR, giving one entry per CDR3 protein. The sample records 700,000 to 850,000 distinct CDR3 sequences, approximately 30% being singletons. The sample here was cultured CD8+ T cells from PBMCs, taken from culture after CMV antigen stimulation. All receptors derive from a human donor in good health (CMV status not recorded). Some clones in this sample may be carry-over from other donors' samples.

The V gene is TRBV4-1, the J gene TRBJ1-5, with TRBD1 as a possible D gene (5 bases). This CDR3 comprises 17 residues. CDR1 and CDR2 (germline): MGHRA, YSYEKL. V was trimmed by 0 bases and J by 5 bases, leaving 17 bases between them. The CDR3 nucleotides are TGCGCCAGCAGCCAAGACCCGGGACCCAACCCATATCAGCCCCAGCATTTT. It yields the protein CASSQDPGPNPYQPQHF.

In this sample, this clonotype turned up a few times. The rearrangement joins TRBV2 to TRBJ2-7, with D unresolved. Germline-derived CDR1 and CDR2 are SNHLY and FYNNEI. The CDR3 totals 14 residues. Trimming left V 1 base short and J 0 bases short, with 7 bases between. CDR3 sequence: CASSEEADSYEQYV. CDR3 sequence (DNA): TGTGCCAGCAGTGAAGAGGCGGACTCCTACGAGCAGTACGTC.

CDR3 protein: CASKGYGYEQYF. DNA for the CDR3: TGTGCCAGCAAAGGTTATGGCTACGAGCAGTACTTC. This chain joins TRBV27 and TRBJ2-7, with no clear D. This CDR3 contains 12 residues. Germline CDR1 MNHEY, CDR2 SMNVEV (reference sequence). The V gene lost 7 bases and the J gene lost 3 bases, with 10 bases spanning the gap.

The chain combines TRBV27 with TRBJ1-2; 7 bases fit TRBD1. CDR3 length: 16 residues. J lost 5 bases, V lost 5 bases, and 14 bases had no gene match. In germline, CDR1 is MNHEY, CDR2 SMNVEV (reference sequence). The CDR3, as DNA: TGTGCCAGCAGTCTTACACCTTGGACAGGAGCATATGGCTACACCTTC. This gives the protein CASSLTPWTGAYGYTF.

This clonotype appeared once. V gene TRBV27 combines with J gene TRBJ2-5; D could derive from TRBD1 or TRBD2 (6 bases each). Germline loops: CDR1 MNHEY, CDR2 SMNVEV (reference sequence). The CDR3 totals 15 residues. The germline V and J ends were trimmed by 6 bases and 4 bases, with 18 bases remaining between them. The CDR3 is CASSLWGAKRETQYF. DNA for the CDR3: TGTGCCAGCAGCCTATGGGGGGCTAAGAGAGAGACCCAGTACTTC.

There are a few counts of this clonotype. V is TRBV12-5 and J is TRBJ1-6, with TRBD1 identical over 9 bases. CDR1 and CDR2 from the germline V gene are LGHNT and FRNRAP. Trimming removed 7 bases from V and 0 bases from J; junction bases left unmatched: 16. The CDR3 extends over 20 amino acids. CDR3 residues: CASAGTGFEFGSSYNSPLHF. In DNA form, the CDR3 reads TGTGCTAGTGCCGGGACAGGGTTCGAGTTTGGAAGCTCCTATAATTCACCCCTCCACTTT.

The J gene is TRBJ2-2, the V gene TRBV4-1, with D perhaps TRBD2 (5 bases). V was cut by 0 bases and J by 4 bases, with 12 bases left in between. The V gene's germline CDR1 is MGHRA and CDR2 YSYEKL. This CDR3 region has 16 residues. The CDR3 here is CASSQDRGLSTGELFF. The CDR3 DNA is TGCGCCAGCAGCCAAGACCGGGGTTTGAGCACCGGGGAGCTGTTTTTT.

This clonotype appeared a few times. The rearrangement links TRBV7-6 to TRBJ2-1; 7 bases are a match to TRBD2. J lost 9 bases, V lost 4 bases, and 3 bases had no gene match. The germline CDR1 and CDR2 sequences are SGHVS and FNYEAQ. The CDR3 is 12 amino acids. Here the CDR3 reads CASSSGLGEQFF. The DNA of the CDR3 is TGTGCCAGCAGCTCCGGACTAGGTGAGCAGTTCTTC.

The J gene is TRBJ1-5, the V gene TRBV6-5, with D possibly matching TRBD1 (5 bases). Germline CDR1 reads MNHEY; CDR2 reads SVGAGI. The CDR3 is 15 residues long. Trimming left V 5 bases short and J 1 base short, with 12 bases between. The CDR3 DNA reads TGTGCCAGCAGTCCCCGGGGCATGAGCAATCAGCCCCAGCATTTT. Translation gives CASSPRGMSNQPQHF.

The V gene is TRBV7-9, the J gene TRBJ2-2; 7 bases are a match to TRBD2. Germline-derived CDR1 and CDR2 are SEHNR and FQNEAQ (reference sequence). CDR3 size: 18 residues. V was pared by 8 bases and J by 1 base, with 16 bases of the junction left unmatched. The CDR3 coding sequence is TGTGCCAGCCTCCGGGGCAGCGGGAACGGACGGAACACCGGGGAGCTGTTTTTT. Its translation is CASLRGSGNGRNTGELFF.

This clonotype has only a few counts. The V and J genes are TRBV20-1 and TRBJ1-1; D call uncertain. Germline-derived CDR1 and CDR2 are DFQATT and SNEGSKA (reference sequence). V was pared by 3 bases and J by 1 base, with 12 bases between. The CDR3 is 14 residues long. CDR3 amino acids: CSASFPVRNTEAFF. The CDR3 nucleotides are TGCAGTGCTAGCTTTCCTGTAAGGAACACTGAAGCTTTCTTT.

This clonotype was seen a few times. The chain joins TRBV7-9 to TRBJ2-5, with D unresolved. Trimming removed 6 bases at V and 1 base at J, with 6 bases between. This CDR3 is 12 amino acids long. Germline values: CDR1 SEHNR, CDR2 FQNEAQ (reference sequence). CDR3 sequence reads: CASSITQETQYF. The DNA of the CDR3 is TGTGCCAGCAGTATTACCCAAGAGACCCAGTACTTC.

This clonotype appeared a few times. The chain's CDR3 is CSTRGGAKANEQFF. CDR3 bases: TGCAGCACAAGAGGAGGGGCGAAAGCCAATGAGCAGTTCTTC. This chain joins TRBV29-1 and TRBJ2-1; D may be TRBD2 (6 bases). CDR3 length equals 14 residues. Germline lookup yields CDR1 SQVTM and CDR2 ANQGSEA. V lost 8 bases and J 6 bases, leaving 20 bases between the germline ends.

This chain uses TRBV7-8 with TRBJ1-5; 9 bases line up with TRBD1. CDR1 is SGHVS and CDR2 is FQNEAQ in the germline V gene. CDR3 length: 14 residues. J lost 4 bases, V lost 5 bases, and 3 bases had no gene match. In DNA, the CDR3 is TGTGCCAGCAGCGGGACAGGGCGGAATCAGCCCCAGCATTTT. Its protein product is CASSGTGRNQPQHF. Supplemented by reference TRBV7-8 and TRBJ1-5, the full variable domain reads GAGVSQSPRYKVAKRGQDVALRCDPISGHVSLFWYQQALGQGPEFLTYFQNEAQLDKSGLPSDRFFAERPEGSVSTLKIQRTQQEDSAVYLCASSGTGRNQPQHFGDGTRLSIL.

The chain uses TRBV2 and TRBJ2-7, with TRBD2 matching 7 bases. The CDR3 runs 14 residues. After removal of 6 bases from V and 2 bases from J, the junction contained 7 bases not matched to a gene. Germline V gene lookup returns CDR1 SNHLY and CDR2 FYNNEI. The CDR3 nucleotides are TGTGCCAGCAGGCAAAGACTAGCCACCTACGAGCAGTACTTC. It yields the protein CASRQRLATYEQYF.

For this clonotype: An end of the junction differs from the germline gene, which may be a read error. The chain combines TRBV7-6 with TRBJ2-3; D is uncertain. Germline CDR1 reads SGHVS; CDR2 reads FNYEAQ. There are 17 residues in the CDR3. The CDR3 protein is CASSLGPSNPATDTQYF. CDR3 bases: TGTGCTAGCAGCCTCGGTCCTAGTAACCCCGCCACAGATACGCAGTATTTT.

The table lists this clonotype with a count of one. For the CDR3, the DNA is TGTGCCAGCAGTTTTTGGGACCCCAATGAGCAGTTCTTC. Translation gives CASSFWDPNEQFF. This rearrangement joins TRBV2 to TRBJ2-1; either TRBD1 or TRBD2 may fit D (5 bases each). CDR3 length: 13 residues. The germline V and J ends were trimmed by 5 bases and 6 bases, with 11 bases remaining between them. CDR1 is SNHLY, CDR2 FYNNEI, per germline.

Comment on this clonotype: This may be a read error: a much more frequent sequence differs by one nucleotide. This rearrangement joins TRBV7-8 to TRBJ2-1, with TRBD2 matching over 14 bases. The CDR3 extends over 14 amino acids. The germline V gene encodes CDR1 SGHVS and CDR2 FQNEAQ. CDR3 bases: TGTGCCAACAGCGTGGGACTAGCGGGGGAAGAGCAGTTCTTC. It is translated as CANSVGLAGEEQFF.

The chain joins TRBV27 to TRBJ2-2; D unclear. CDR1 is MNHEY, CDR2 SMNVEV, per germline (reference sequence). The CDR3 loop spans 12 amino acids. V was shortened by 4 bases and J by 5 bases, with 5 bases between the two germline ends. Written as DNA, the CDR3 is TGTGCCAGCAGTTCTTGGACCGGGGAGCTGTTTTTT. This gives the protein CASSSWTGELFF.

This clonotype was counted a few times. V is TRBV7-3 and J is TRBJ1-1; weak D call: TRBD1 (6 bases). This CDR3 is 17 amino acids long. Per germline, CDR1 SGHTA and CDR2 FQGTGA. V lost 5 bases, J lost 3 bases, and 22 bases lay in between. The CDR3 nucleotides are TGTGCCAGCAGCCCAGGGGACGGGGGGTCTAGGGACACTGAAGCTTTCTTT. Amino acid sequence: CASSPGDGGSRDTEAFF.

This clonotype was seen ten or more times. The chain's CDR3 is CASSLAGRAGGLALKDEQYF. CDR3 sequence (DNA): TGTGCCAGCAGCTTAGCAGGGCGAGCGGGGGGGCTAGCGTTGAAGGACGAGCAGTACTTC. This chain joins TRBV7-8 and TRBJ2-7, with TRBD2 matching over 10 bases. Germline CDR1 and CDR2: SGHVS and FQNEAQ. The junction had 19 bases not matched to a gene; V was cut back by 0 bases and J by 5 bases. The CDR3 extends over 20 amino acids.

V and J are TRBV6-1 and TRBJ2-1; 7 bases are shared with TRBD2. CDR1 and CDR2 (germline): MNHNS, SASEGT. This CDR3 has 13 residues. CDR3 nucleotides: TGTGTCGGGGGGTACGGGTCCTACAATGAGCAGTTCTTC. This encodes CVGGYGSYNEQFF.

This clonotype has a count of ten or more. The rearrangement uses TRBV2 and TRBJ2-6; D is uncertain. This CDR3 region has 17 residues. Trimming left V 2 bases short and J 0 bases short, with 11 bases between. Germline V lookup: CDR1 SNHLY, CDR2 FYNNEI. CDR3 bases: TGTGCCAGCAGTGAACAGATTGGGGTCTCTGGGGCCAACGTCCTGACTTTC. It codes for CASSEQIGVSGANVLTF.

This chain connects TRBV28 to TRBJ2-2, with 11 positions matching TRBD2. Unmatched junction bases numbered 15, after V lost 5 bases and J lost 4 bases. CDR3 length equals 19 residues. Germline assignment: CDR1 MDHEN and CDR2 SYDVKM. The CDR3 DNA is TGTGCCAGCAGTCCTATAGCGGGGGGGCAAGGGATCTCCACCGGGGAGCTGTTTTTT. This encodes CASSPIAGGQGISTGELFF.

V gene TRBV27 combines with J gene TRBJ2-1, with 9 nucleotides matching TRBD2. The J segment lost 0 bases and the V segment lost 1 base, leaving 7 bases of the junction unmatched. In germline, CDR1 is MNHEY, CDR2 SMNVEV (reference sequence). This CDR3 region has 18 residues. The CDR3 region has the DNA TGTGCCAGCAGTTTATTAGCGGGGGCCATCTTCTCCTACAATGAGCAGTTCTTC. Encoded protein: CASSLLAGAIFSYNEQFF.

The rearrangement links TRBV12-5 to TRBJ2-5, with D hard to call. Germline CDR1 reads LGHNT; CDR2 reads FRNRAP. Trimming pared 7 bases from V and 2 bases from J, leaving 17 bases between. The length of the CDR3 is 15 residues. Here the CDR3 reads CASAPPRALQETQYF. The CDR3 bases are TGTGCTAGTGCCCCGCCGCGAGCACTTCAAGAGACCCAGTACTTC.

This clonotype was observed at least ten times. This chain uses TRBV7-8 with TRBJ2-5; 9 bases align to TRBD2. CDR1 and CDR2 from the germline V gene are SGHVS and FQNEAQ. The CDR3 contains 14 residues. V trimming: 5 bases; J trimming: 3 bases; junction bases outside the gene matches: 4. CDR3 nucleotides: TGTGCCAGCAGCCTCGTAGCGGGGGAAGAGACCCAGTACTTC. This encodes CASSLVAGEETQYF.

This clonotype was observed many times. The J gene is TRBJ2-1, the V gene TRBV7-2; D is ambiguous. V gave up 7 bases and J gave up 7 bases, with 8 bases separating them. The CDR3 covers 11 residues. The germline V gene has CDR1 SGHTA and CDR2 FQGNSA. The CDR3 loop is CASTTPNEQFF. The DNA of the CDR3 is TGTGCCAGCACCACCCCGAATGAGCAGTTCTTC.

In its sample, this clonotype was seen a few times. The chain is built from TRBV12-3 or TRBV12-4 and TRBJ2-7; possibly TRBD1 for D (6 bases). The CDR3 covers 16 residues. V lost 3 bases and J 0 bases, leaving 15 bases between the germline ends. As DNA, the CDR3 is TGTGCCAGCAGTTTCGCCACCCGGGACATCTCCTACGAGCAGTACTTC. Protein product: CASSFATRDISYEQYF.

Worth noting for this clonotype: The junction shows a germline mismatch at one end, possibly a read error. The DNA for the CDR3 is TGTGCCAACACACATCCGCAGGGGTTTGGCTACATCTTC. Protein product: CANTHPQGFGYIF. The rearrangement joins TRBV5-4 to TRBJ1-2; D might be TRBD1 (6 bases). Germline V gene lookup returns CDR1 SGHNT and CDR2 YYREEE (reference sequence). The length of the CDR3 is 13 residues.